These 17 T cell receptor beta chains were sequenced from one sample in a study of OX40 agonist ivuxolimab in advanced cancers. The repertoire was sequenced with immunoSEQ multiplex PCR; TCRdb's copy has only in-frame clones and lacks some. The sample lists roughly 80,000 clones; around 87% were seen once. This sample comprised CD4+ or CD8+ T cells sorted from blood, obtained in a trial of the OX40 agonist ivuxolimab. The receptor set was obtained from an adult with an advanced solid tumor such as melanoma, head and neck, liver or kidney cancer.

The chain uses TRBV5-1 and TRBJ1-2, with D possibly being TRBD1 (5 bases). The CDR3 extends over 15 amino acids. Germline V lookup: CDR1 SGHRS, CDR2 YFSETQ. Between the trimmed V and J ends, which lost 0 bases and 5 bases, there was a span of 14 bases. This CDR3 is CASSLGDAAKYGYTF. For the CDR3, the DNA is TGCGCCAGCAGCTTGGGGGACGCTGCAAAGTATGGCTACACCTTC. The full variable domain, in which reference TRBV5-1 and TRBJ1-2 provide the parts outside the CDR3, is KAGVTQTPRYLIKTRGQQVTLSCSPISGHRSVSWYQQTPGQGLQFLFEYFSETQRNKGNFPGRFSGRQFSNSRSEMNVSTLELGDSALYLCASSLGDAAKYGYTFGSGTRLTVV.

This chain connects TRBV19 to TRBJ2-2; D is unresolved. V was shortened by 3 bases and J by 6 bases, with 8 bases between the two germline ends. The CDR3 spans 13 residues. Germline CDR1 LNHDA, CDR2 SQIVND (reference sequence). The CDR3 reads CASSMRRPGELFF. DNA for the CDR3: TGTGCCAGTAGTATGAGAAGGCCCGGGGAGCTGTTTTTT. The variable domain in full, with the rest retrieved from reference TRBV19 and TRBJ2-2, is DGGITQSPKYLFRKEGQNVTLSCEQNLNHDAMYWYRQDPGQGLRLIYYSQIVNDFQKGDIAEGYSVSREKKESFPLTVTSAQKNPTAFYLCASSMRRPGELFFGEGSRLTVL.

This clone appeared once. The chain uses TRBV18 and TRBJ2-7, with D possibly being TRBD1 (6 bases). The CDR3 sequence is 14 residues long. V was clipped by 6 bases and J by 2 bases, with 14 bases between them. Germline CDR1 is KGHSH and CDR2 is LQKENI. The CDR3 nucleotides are TGTGCCAGCTCCAAGGGCACAGGGACCTACGAGCAGTACTTC. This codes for CASSKGTGTYEQYF.

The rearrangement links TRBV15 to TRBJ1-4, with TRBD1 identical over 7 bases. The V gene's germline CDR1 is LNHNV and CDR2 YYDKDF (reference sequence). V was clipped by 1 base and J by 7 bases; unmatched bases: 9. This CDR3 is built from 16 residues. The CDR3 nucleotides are TGTGCCACCAGCAGAGGGCGCACAGGGGAAGGTGAAAAACTGTTTTTT. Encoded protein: CATSRGRTGEGEKLFF.

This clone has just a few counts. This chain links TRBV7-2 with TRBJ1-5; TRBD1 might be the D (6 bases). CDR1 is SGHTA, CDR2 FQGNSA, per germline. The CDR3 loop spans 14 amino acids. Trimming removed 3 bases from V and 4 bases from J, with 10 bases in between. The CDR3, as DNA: TGTGCCAGCAGCTTCCGGGACATTAATCAGCCCCAGCATTTT. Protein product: CASSFRDINQPQHF.

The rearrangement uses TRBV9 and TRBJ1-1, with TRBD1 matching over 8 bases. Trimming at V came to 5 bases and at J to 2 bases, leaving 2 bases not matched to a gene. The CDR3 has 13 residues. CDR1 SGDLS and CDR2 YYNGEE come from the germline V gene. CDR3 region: CASRTGVNTEAFF. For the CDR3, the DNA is TGTGCCAGCAGGACAGGGGTTAACACTGAAGCTTTCTTT.

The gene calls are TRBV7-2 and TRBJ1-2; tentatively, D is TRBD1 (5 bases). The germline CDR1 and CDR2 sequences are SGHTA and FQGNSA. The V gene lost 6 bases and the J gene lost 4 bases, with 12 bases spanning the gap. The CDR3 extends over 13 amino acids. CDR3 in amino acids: CASRKLQVYGYTF. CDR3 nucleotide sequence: TGTGCCAGCAGGAAACTACAGGTCTATGGCTACACCTTC. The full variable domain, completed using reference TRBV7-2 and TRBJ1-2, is GAGVSQSPSNKVTEKGKDVELRCDPISGHTALYWYRQSLGQGLEFLIYFQGNSAPDKSGLPSDRFSAERTGGSVSTLTIQRTQQEDSAVYLCASRKLQVYGYTFGSGTRLTVV.

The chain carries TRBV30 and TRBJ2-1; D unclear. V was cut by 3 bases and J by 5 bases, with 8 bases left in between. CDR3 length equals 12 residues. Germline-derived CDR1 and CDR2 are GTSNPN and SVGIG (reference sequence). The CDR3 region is CAWSLSNNEQFF. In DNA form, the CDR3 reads TGTGCCTGGAGCCTCTCGAACAATGAGCAGTTCTTC.

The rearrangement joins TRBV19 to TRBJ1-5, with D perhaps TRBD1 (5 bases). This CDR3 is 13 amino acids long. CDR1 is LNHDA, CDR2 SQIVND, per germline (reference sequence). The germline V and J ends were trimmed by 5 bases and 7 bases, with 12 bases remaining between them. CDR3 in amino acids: CASSPDRIQPQHF. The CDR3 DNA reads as TGTGCCAGTAGTCCCGACAGAATACAGCCCCAGCATTTT.

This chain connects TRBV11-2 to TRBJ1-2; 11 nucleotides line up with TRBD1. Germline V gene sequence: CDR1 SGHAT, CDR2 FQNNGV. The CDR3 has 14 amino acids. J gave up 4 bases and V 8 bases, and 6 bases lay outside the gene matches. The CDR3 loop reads CASRTGGRSYGYTF. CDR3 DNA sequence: TGTGCCAGCCGGACAGGGGGCCGGAGCTATGGCTACACCTTC.

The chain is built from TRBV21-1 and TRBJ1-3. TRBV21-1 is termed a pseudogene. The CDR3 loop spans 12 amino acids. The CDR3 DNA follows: TGTGCCAGCAGCAATCGATCGGGGACCATATATTTT. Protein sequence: CASSNRSGTIYF.

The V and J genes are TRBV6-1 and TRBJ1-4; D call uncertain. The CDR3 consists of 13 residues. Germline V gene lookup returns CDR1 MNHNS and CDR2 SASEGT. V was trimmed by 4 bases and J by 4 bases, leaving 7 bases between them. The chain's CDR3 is CASSANFNEKLFF. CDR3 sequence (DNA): TGTGCCAGCAGTGCAAACTTTAATGAAAAACTGTTTTTT.

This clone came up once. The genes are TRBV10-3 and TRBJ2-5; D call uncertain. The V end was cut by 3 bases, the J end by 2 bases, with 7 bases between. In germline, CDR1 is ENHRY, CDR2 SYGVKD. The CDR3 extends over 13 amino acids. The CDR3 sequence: CAISDVFQETQYF. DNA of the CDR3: TGTGCCATCAGTGACGTCTTTCAAGAGACCCAGTACTTC.

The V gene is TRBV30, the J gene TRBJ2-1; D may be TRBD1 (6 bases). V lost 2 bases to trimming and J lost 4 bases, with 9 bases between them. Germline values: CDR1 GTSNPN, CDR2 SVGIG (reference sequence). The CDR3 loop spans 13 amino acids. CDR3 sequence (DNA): TGTGCCTGGAGTAGGGACATATACAATGAGCAGTTCTTC. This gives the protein CAWSRDIYNEQFF.

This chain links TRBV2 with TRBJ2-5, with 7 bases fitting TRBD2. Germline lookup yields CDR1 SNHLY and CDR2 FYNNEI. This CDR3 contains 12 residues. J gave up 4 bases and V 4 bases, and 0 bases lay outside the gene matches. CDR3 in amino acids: CASSGGGETQYF. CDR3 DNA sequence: TGTGCCAGCAGTGGCGGGGGAGAGACCCAGTACTTC. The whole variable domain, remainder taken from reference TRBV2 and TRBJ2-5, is EPEVTQTPSHQVTQMGQEVILRCVPISNHLYFYWYRQILGQKVEFLVSFYNNEISEKSEIFDDQFSVERPDGSNFTLKIRSTKLEDSAMYFCASSGGGETQYFGPGTRLLVL.

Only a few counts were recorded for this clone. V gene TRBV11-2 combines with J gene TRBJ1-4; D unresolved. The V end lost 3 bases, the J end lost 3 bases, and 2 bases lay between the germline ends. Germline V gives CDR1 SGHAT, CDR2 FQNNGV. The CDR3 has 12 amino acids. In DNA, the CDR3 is TGTGCCAGCAGCTTTGCTAATGAAAAACTGTTTTTT. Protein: CASSFANEKLFF.

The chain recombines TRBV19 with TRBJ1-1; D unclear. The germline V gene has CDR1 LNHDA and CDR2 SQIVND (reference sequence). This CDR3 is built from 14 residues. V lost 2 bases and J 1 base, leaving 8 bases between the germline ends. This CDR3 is CASSIRGKNTEAFF. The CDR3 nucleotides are TGTGCCAGTAGTATACGAGGGAAGAACACTGAAGCTTTCTTT.